The 8 T cell receptor beta chains in this list originate from one sample, sequenced in a study of identical twins. One entry per CDR3 protein, called by TCRdb with MiXCR from the 5' RACE reads. The repertoire holds some 1,700,000 distinct CDR3 sequences, less than 40% seen once, with about 0.27% in the top ten. The sample taken for sequencing was cord blood. These receptors were obtained from a newborn girl in good health.

The chain has TRBV5-1 and TRBJ2-1; TRBD2 matches 10 bases. V lost 2 bases to trimming and J lost 8 bases; unmatched junction nucleotides: 7. This CDR3 has 15 residues. Germline CDR1 reads SGHRS; CDR2 reads YFSETQ. CDR3 loop: CASSLLAGSVYEQFF. CDR3 DNA: TGCGCCAGCAGCTTACTAGCGGGAAGCGTATATGAGCAGTTCTTC.

This clonotype was counted once. For the CDR3, the DNA is TGTGCCAGCAGTTTGGGGACCCCCTCCTACAATGAGCAGTACTTC. Protein: CASSLGTPSYNEQYF. The genes are TRBV28 and TRBJ2-1; D might be TRBD1 or TRBD2, each matching 5 bases. Gene TRBJ2-7 matches the end of the DNA better, so the J call may be wrong. The CDR3 is 15 residues long. CDR1 MDHEN and CDR2 SYDVKM come from the germline V gene.

This rearrangement joins TRBV12-3 or TRBV12-4 to TRBJ2-3; 8 nucleotides match TRBD2. Losses at the gene ends were 5 bases for V and 2 bases for J; bases not matched to a gene: 3. CDR3 length equals 14 residues. CDR3 DNA sequence: TGTGCCAGCAGTGCGGGACTAGACACAGATACGCAGTATTTT. Its translation is CASSAGLDTDTQYF.

This clonotype was seen at least ten times. V and J are TRBV12-3 or TRBV12-4 and TRBJ1-2; no clear D. The V and J ends lost 5 bases and 0 bases respectively, with 10 bases between them. This CDR3 is built from 14 residues. The CDR3 DNA is TGTGCCAGCAGTCCTAGACGGACTAACTATGGCTACACCTTC. As protein: CASSPRRTNYGYTF.

In the case of this clonotype: An end of the junction does not agree with germline; a read error may underlie this. The CDR3 protein is CACSLGVTYEQYF. CDR3 DNA sequence: TGTGCCTGCAGCTTGGGGGTCACCTACGAGCAGTACTTC. This chain uses TRBV7-9 with TRBJ2-7, with D perhaps assigned TRBD1 or TRBD2 (5 bases each). The CDR3 is 13 residues long. Germline CDR1 is SEHNR and CDR2 is FQNEAQ (reference sequence).

The J gene is TRBJ2-3, the V gene TRBV6-1; TRBD2 is a possible D gene (6 bases). CDR3 length: 16 amino acids. Germline values: CDR1 MNHNS, CDR2 SASEGT. The ends were cut back, 3 bases at V and 2 bases at J, with 15 bases in the middle. The CDR3: CASSDPRRGFTDTQYF. DNA of the CDR3: TGTGCCAGCAGTGATCCTCGACGGGGGTTCACAGATACGCAGTATTTT.

This clonotype has just a few counts. CDR3 DNA: TGCAGTGCGGCCTGGGACAGGCGGCAAGAGACCCAGTACTTC. Protein: CSAAWDRRQETQYF. This rearrangement joins TRBV20-1 to TRBJ2-5; 8 bases agree with TRBD1. The germline V gene has CDR1 DFQATT and CDR2 SNEGSKA (reference sequence). The trim removed 6 bases at V and 2 bases at J, leaving 8 bases unmatched. There are 14 residues in the CDR3.

This sequence joins TRBV20-1 and TRBJ2-1, with no clear D. CDR3 length: 10 residues. Germline-derived CDR1 and CDR2 are DFQATT and SNEGSKA (reference sequence). V was pared by 2 bases and J by 12 bases, with 8 bases between. The DNA of the CDR3 is TGCAGTGCTAGATGGGGTGGGCAGTTCTTC. Translation gives CSARWGGQFF.